One T cell receptor beta chain is described in this entry. What antigen it recognizes has not been identified. Per-base quality was not reported, and no clone a single base away is much larger than it. These data belong to a study of OX40 agonist ivuxolimab in advanced cancers. Study-level background: The costimulatory receptor OX40 (CD134) was targeted by ivuxolimab, a fully human IgG2 agonistic monoclonal antibody. Peripheral TCRbeta sequencing aimed to test whether ivuxolimab altered TCR sequence diversity and caused clonal T-cell expansion. Partial responses were achieved by three dose-escalation patients, of whom one had hepatocellular carcinoma and two had cutaneous melanoma. The monotherapy dose-escalation portion (N ≈ 52 patients) of the phase I ivuxolimab trial is reported in the paper. In the dose-escalation cohort, around four fifths of patients were male, and the mean age was approximately 60 years, with a range of roughly 20 to 80. Of the 50 or so patients in dose escalation, about 20 had hepatocellular carcinoma, roughly 15 had melanoma, 9 had renal cell carcinoma and 9 had head and neck cancer. Intravenous ivuxolimab was administered to patients every 2 weeks at six dose levels: 0.01, 0.1, 0.3, 1.5, 3 and 10 mg/kg. Prior anti-PD-1, anti-PD-L1 or anti-CTLA-4 therapy was permitted, and checkpoint inhibitors had been received by under 50% of dose-escalation patients. Here is what the overall study found, with its caveats: Which antigens the clonally expanded peripheral T cells were specific for was not determined. At doses of 0.1 to 3.0 mg/kg, clonal expansion of both CD4+ and CD8+ T cells in blood was seen between baseline and week 6. On average, CD8+ T cells showed more expanded clones than CD4+ T cells after ivuxolimab. Partial responders in the 0.1-3.0 mg/kg groups had among the lowest normalized peripheral clonal expansion, especially among CD8+ T cells. Low levels of normalized T-cell clonal expansion were also seen in some patients who did not respond.

Patients with autoimmune disease history or receiving systemic immunosuppression were excluded from the trial. Peripheral blood for TCR sequencing was drawn from every dose cohort at baseline, at cycle 4 day 1 and at cycle 7 day 1. Samples came from an open-label, multicenter, first-in-human phase I dose-escalation trial of ivuxolimab. Adults with locally advanced or metastatic melanoma, renal cell carcinoma, hepatocellular carcinoma or head and neck squamous cell carcinoma were enrolled in the trial. CD4+ and CD8+ T cells were sorted separately from peripheral blood before TCR sequencing. Genomic DNA was isolated from the sorted cells so that the TCRbeta CDR3 region could be sequenced. The immunoSEQ Assay was used to sequence the TCRbeta CDR3 regions. TCRdb mirrors the immuneACCESS table, restricted to in-frame sequences. Some clones are absent from its copies; in checked studies, under half trace to an unresolved V gene, and the reason for the others is unknown. The table for this sample lists 70,000 or so clones; around nine tenths of them were counted only once. The ten largest clonotypes hold approximately 0.7% of the sample.

Trimming costs V 3 bases and J 0 bases, and their ends lie 11 bases apart. The cysteine opens and the phenylalanine closes a CDR3 of 15 amino acids. Only the CDR3 DNA stays, 45 bases, in frame from base 1. The germline V gene (reference sequence) gives CDR1 as LNHDA and CDR2 as SQIVND. Sequenced material: CD4+ or CD8+ T cells sorted from blood, taken in a trial of the OX40 agonist ivuxolimab. The rearrangement combines TRBV19 with TRBJ1-1; TRBD1 might be the D gene, on 6 matching bases. The clonotype originates from an adult with an advanced solid tumor such as melanoma, head and neck, liver or kidney cancer. The DNA sequence follows: TGTGCCAGTAGTATTGGGGGGGCTCTGAACACTGAAGCTTTCTTT. Its translation is CASSIGGALNTEAFF.